This TCR beta chain was retrieved from a study of blood T cell repertoires in COVID-19. This CDR3 is 13 amino acids long. V trimming: 5 bases; J trimming: 8 bases; junction bases outside the gene matches: 5. The germline V gene has CDR1 SGHTA and CDR2 FQGTGA. Seattle's cohort entered during active infection and was followed longitudinally. As handled by the study authors: Nucleated cell number was recorded as an estimate derived from reference gene primer amplification. The protocol was immunoSEQ multiplex PCR, while the TCRdb copy is restricted to in-frame clones and leaves out a portion. That table supplies the V and J calls and clone size; D and trimming were determined from the DNA. The repertoire consists of 300,000 to 400,000 clones, with approximately 86% occurring once and the leading ten covering just over 7%.

The receptor's source is an older woman with COVID-19, enrolled during active disease. Sequencing used peripheral blood. V usage is TRBV7-3 and J usage is TRBJ1-2, with 10 bases aligning to TRBD1. CDR3 DNA sequence: TGTGCCAGCAGCCCGACAGGGGGCAAGGGCTACACCTTC. The encoded protein is CASSPTGGKGYTF. Supplemented by reference TRBV7-3 and TRBJ1-2, the full variable domain reads GAGVSQTPSNKVTEKGKYVELRCDPISGHTALYWYRQSLGQGPEFLIYFQGTGAADDSGLPNDRFFAVRPEGSVSTLKIQRTERGDSAVYLCASSPTGGKGYTFGSGTRLTVV.